Shown below are 28 T cell receptor beta chains from a single sample sequenced in a study of regulatory T cells in long-lasting Graves disease. Time point defined: newly diagnosed GD, antithyroid drugs for less than 3 months. After RNA was extracted from PBMCs, the TCR library was made from it. Relying on iRepertoire HTBI primers and Arm-PCR of CDR3 regions, the team built TCR beta libraries. MiXCR was run by TCRdb on the multiplex PCR reads, yielding one entry per CDR3 protein. The sample includes around 250,000 distinct CDR3 sequences, about 18% of them seen just once. This sample also appeared in a second study, on T cells in Graves' hyperthyroidism and ophthalmopathy.

The sequenced sample was peripheral blood mononuclear cells (PBMCs), obtained at new diagnosis, from a patient treated with antithyroid drugs. The receptor source for this set is a woman aged 25 to 39 with Graves disease.

This clonotype was seen many times. The chain links TRBV28 to TRBJ1-1; D uncertain. Per the germline V gene, CDR1 is MDHEN and CDR2 is SYDVKM. The V gene lost 1 base and the J gene lost 4 bases, with 1 base spanning the gap. The CDR3 has 11 residues. The DNA of the CDR3 is TGTGCCAGCAGTTTATTCACTGAAGCTTTCTTT. Encoded protein: CASSLFTEAFF.

The V call is TRBV19, the J call TRBJ1-2; D unresolved. Between the trimmed V and J ends, which lost 3 bases and 7 bases, there was a span of 9 bases. Looked up from germline, CDR1 is LNHDA and CDR2 is SQIVND (reference sequence). CDR3 size: 12 residues. CDR3 DNA sequence: TGTGCCAGTAGTATCGGGAACGCTGGCTACACCTTC. It specifies CASSIGNAGYTF.

This clonotype has a count of ten or more. This rearrangement joins TRBV6-1 to TRBJ2-7, with 9 nucleotides matching TRBD1. The ends lost 5 bases at V and 3 bases at J; junction bases unmatched: 5. The CDR3 runs to 14 residues. Germline assignment: CDR1 MNHNS and CDR2 SASEGT. CDR3 sequence reads: CASSTRDRVYEQYF. CDR3 nucleotide sequence: TGTGCCAGCAGTACACGGGACAGGGTCTACGAGCAGTACTTC.

This clonotype appeared many times. The chain links TRBV6-1 to TRBJ1-2; D remains ambiguous. The V gene lost 7 bases and the J gene lost 2 bases, with 14 bases spanning the gap. The CDR3 length is 14 residues. Germline V gene lookup returns CDR1 MNHNS and CDR2 SASEGT. CDR3 DNA: TGTGCCAGCACCTCCGTGACGGACAACTATGGCTACACCTTC. It yields the protein CASTSVTDNYGYTF.

This clonotype was observed at least ten times. The chain couples TRBV4-2 to TRBJ1-5; unclear D gene. CDR1 is LGHNA, CDR2 YNFKEQ, per germline. The germline V and J ends were trimmed by 1 base and 4 bases, with 14 bases remaining between them. The CDR3 runs to 16 residues. CDR3 residues: CASSQVSDSKNQPQHF. CDR3 coding DNA: TGTGCCAGCAGCCAAGTGTCGGATTCAAAGAATCAGCCCCAGCATTTT.

In its sample, this clonotype was seen many times. The rearrangement joins TRBV4-2 to TRBJ2-1, with 15 bases aligning to TRBD2. Germline CDR1 LGHNA, CDR2 YNFKEQ. V was clipped by 6 bases and J by 7 bases; unmatched bases: 7. CDR3 length: 16 amino acids. CDR3 in DNA: TGTGCCAGCAGACCACGGACTAGCGGGGGGGCGAATGAGCAGTTCTTC. This encodes CASRPRTSGGANEQFF.

In the case of this clonotype: With a far larger clone one base away, a read error is the likely cause. The chain is built from TRBV27 and TRBJ1-2, with a weak D call TRBD1 (5 bases). This CDR3 region has 14 residues. Per germline, CDR1 MNHEY and CDR2 SMNVEV (reference sequence). This CDR3 reads CTSSQDGGNYGYTF. CDR3 DNA sequence: TGTACCAGCAGCCAAGACGGGGGAAACTATGGCTACACCTTC.

The rearrangement joins TRBV9 to TRBJ2-7; 7 positions agree with TRBD1. The V and J ends lost 3 bases and 0 bases, in that order; junction bases with no gene match: 6. Germline V gene data show CDR1 as SGDLS and CDR2 as YYNGEE. The CDR3 spans 15 residues. CDR3 region: CASSEGTASSYEQYF. CDR3 DNA: TGTGCCAGCAGCGAAGGGACAGCCAGCTCCTACGAGCAGTACTTC.

The rearrangement uses TRBV20-1 and TRBJ2-7; 8 nucleotides align to TRBD2. Trimming cost V 0 bases and J 2 bases; bases outside gene matches: 6. This CDR3 is 15 amino acids long. Germline CDR1 DFQATT, CDR2 SNEGSKA (reference sequence). The CDR3 DNA is TGCAGTGCTAGAGATCTGGCAGCGGGGGCCTACGAGCAGTACTTC. It yields the protein CSARDLAAGAYEQYF.

This clonotype showed up just once. This rearrangement joins TRBV20-1 to TRBJ1-5; D is possibly TRBD1 (6 bases). This CDR3 has 13 amino acids. Trimming removed 5 bases at V and 12 bases at J, with 20 bases between. The germline gives CDR1 DFQATT, CDR2 SNEGSKA (reference sequence). The CDR3 nucleotides read TGCAGTGCTCCCGGGGGCCCCCGCACGCACCAGCATTTT. Protein: CSAPGGPRTHQHF.

A few counts support this clonotype. The V gene is TRBV6-8, the J gene TRBJ2-3; 15 nucleotides line up with TRBD2. Germline CDR1 is MNHGY and CDR2 is SAAAGT. The CDR3 contains 16 residues. With V trimmed by 4 bases and J by 2 bases, 1 base remained unmatched. In nucleotides, the CDR3 is TGTGCCAGCAGTTGGACTAGCGGGGGGGTCACAGATACGCAGTATTTT. Amino acids: CASSWTSGGVTDTQYF.

This clonotype has ten or more counts. CDR3 nucleotides: TGTGCCAGCAGCTTTTCGGGGACAGGGGCAGATACGCAGTATTTT. This gives the protein CASSFSGTGADTQYF. The chain employs TRBV5-8 and TRBJ2-3; TRBD1 agrees at 10 bases. In germline, CDR1 is SGHTS, CDR2 YDEGEE. V shed 2 bases, J shed 4 bases, and the junction held 4 bases outside the gene matches. CDR3 size: 15 residues.

This clonotype was seen at least ten times. The chain joins TRBV10-1 to TRBJ1-5, with a possible D match to TRBD1 (6 bases). Germline CDR1 WNHNN, CDR2 SYGVQD (reference sequence). Deletions cut 8 bases from V and 4 bases from J, with 18 bases between. The CDR3 has 15 residues. DNA for the CDR3: TGCGCCAGCGGGTCCCGGGGGCGGTGGAATCAGCCCCAGCATTTT. Its translation is CASGSRGRWNQPQHF.

This clonotype was seen once. A far larger clone is just one base off, so this is likely a read error. CDR3 DNA: TGTGCCAGCAGCACGGAAGATGCGAATGAAAAACTGTTTTTT. It encodes CASSTEDANEKLFF. The chain combines TRBV11-2 with TRBJ1-4, with D hard to call. The V gene lost 5 bases and the J gene lost 5 bases, with 12 bases spanning the gap. Germline CDR1 is SGHAT and CDR2 is FQNNGV. The CDR3 covers 14 residues.

Regarding this clonotype: This may be a read error: a much more frequent sequence differs by one nucleotide. The V gene is TRBV7-2, the J gene TRBJ1-5; D is unresolved. This CDR3 has 15 amino acids. Germline lookup yields CDR1 SGHTA and CDR2 FQGNSA. CDR3 amino acids: CAGSQDVRVYQPQHF. DNA for the CDR3: TGTGCCGGCAGCCAAGACGTCCGGGTATACCAGCCCCAGCATTTT.

The chain has TRBV3-1 and TRBJ2-2; TRBD1 might be the D (5 bases). V dropped 5 bases and J dropped 3 bases, with 16 bases sitting between them. Germline assignment: CDR1 LGHDT and CDR2 YNNKEL (reference sequence). This CDR3 contains 16 residues. This chain's CDR3 is CASSDPGAADTGELFF. The CDR3 nucleotides are TGTGCCAGCAGCGATCCTGGGGCTGCGGACACCGGGGAGCTGTTTTTT.

There are many counts of this clonotype. This chain connects TRBV4-1 to TRBJ2-7, with D possibly being TRBD1 (6 bases). CDR1 and CDR2 (germline): MGHRA, YSYEKL. The CDR3 length is 16 residues. V lost 1 base and J lost 0, with 13 bases in between. As DNA, the CDR3 is TGCGCCAGCAGCCAAGGGATCGGACAGCGCTCCTACGAGCAGTACTTC. Protein product: CASSQGIGQRSYEQYF.

This clonotype was seen repeatedly, ten times or more. The chain combines TRBV5-1 with TRBJ2-2; D is possibly TRBD1 or TRBD2 (5 bases each). The CDR3 is 15 residues long. Germline lookup yields CDR1 SGHRS and CDR2 YFSETQ. Deletions cut 4 bases from V and 1 base from J, with 11 bases between. The CDR3 nucleotides are TGCGCCAGCAGCCCCCGGGACGGGAACACCGGGGAGCTGTTTTTT. Translating gives CASSPRDGNTGELFF. The whole variable domain, remainder taken from reference TRBV5-1 and TRBJ2-2, is KAGVTQTPRYLIKTRGQQVTLSCSPISGHRSVSWYQQTPGQGLQFLFEYFSETQRNKGNFPGRFSGRQFSNSRSEMNVSTLELGDSALYLCASSPRDGNTGELFFGEGSRLTVL.

This clonotype occurred a few times. Being one base from a much bigger clone, this may be a read error. The chain couples TRBV15 to TRBJ1-4; 7 bases line up with TRBD1. Germline V gene data show CDR1 as LNHNV and CDR2 as YYDKDF (reference sequence). There are 14 residues in the CDR3. The CDR3 DNA reads as TGTACCACCAGCAGAAGACAGGGCAATGAAAAACTGTTTTTT. Translating gives CTTSRRQGNEKLFF.

This clonotype has a count of ten or more. This rearrangement joins TRBV9 to TRBJ1-1; 9 bases fit TRBD1. The CDR3 has 15 residues. Looked up from germline, CDR1 is SGDLS and CDR2 is YYNGEE. The trim removed 1 base at V and 5 bases at J, leaving 6 bases unmatched. The CDR3 sequence: CASSVQGQGGTEAFF. The CDR3 nucleotides are TGTGCCAGCAGCGTACAGGGACAGGGAGGGACTGAAGCTTTCTTT. Combining the CDR3 with reference TRBV9 and TRBJ1-1 gives the whole variable domain DSGVTQTPKHLITATGQRVTLRCSPRSGDLSVYWYQQSLDQGLQFLIQYYNGEERAKGNILERFSAQQFPDLHSELNLSSLELGDSALYFCASSVQGQGGTEAFFGQGTRLTVV.

V usage is TRBV6-1 and J usage is TRBJ2-7; D possibly uses TRBD1 or TRBD2 (5 bases each). The germline V and J ends were trimmed by 3 bases and 2 bases, with 14 bases remaining between them. The CDR3 runs 15 residues. Germline CDR1 is MNHNS and CDR2 is SASEGT. The CDR3 bases are TGTGCCAGCAGTGATCCGGGACGGGGAACCTACGAGCAGTACTTC. This sequence encodes CASSDPGRGTYEQYF.

This clonotype was counted ten times or more. The chain combines TRBV2 with TRBJ1-2; D ambiguous. The V gene's germline CDR1 is SNHLY and CDR2 FYNNEI. The CDR3 contains 12 residues. V was trimmed by 8 bases and J by 8 bases, leaving 15 bases between them. The CDR3 spells CASDPGYGGYTF. As DNA, the CDR3 is TGTGCCAGCGATCCGGGATACGGCGGCTACACCTTC.

This clonotype was seen ten or more times. The chain joins TRBV4-1 to TRBJ1-1, with a weak D call TRBD1 (5 bases). Between the trimmed V and J ends, which lost 0 bases and 8 bases, there was a span of 10 bases. CDR3 length: 13 residues. The germline CDR1 and CDR2 sequences are MGHRA and YSYEKL. DNA for the CDR3: TGCGCCAGCAGCCAAGATTTTTGGGGCGAAGCTTTCTTT. Its translation is CASSQDFWGEAFF.

This clonotype was counted many times. The genes are TRBV4-2 and TRBJ2-5; TRBD1 or TRBD2 may be the D gene (6 bases each). The V end lost 5 bases, the J end lost 2 bases, and 15 bases lay between the germline ends. The germline gives CDR1 LGHNA, CDR2 YNFKEQ. The CDR3 has 15 amino acids. CDR3 bases: TGTGCCAGCAGCTTATCGGGGGCCGAGCAAGAGACCCAGTACTTC. This encodes CASSLSGAEQETQYF.

The chain joins TRBV20-1 to TRBJ2-1; the D is unclear. From germline, CDR1 is DFQATT and CDR2 SNEGSKA (reference sequence). The CDR3 length is 16 residues. With 0 bases removed from V and 0 bases from J, the gap between germline ends came to 12 bases. The chain's CDR3 is CSARDRDSSSYNEQFF. The CDR3, as DNA: TGCAGTGCTAGAGATCGAGACTCGAGCTCCTACAATGAGCAGTTCTTC.

This clonotype was observed at least ten times. V and J are TRBV7-8 and TRBJ1-5; TRBD1 agrees at 9 bases. The J segment lost 7 bases and the V segment lost 2 bases, leaving 9 bases of the junction unmatched. The CDR3 runs 16 residues. In germline, CDR1 is SGHVS, CDR2 FQNEAQ. The CDR3 region is CASSLSRDRARQPQHF. The DNA of the CDR3 is TGTGCCAGCAGCTTAAGCCGGGACAGGGCGCGACAGCCCCAGCATTTT.

A few counts support this clonotype. The chain joins TRBV7-9 to TRBJ1-1; 10 bases match TRBD1. The CDR3 covers 15 residues. The junction had 5 bases not matched to a gene; V was cut back by 4 bases and J by 3 bases. Germline CDR1 SEHNR, CDR2 FQNEAQ (reference sequence). CDR3: CASSSTGGADTEAFF. CDR3 nucleotides: TGTGCCAGCAGCTCGACAGGGGGCGCAGACACTGAAGCTTTCTTT.

Concerning this clonotype itself: A much larger clone sits a single nucleotide away, making a read error possible. CDR3 in amino acids: CAISRTGQVNEQYF. For the CDR3, the DNA is TGTGCCATCAGCCGGACAGGGCAGGTCAATGAGCAGTACTTC. This chain uses TRBV2 with TRBJ2-3, with 8 bases matching TRBD1. The J call is doubtful: the DNA matches TRBJ2-7 better. The germline CDR1 and CDR2 sequences are SNHLY and FYNNEI. The CDR3 contains 14 residues.